The rows below give T cell receptor beta chains drawn from one sample of a study of tumor-infiltrating lymphocytes in primary liver carcinoma. From the multiplex PCR reads, TCRdb called clonotypes with MiXCR, one entry per CDR3 protein. The data show 55,000 to 65,000 distinct CDR3 sequences, less than 75% seen once. The sequenced material came from liver tumor tissue from sampling region 2. The receptors were sampled from a man aged 35-49 years with primary liver carcinoma and hepatitis B virus infection. CDR3s include the opening cysteine and the closing phenylalanine or tryptophan. Each record gives: D gene, J gene, V gene, clone size, CDR3 protein, CDR3 DNA. A D gene is named only where the DNA matches it firmly. Rows give clone size only sometimes, using once, few, many, or a class for an expanded clone.

D gene: TRBD1
J gene: TRBJ1-5
V gene: TRBV11-2
clone size: -
CDR3 protein: CASSPGTGVHQPQHF
CDR3 DNA: TGTGCCAGCAGCCCTGGGACAGGCGTTCATCAGCCCCAGCATTTT

D gene: -
J gene: TRBJ2-7
V gene: TRBV6-1
clone size: -
CDR3 protein: CASSEVREAGNEQYF
CDR3 DNA: TGTGCCAGCAGTGAAGTTAGGGAGGCAGGCAACGAGCAATACTTC

D gene: TRBD2
J gene: TRBJ2-1
V gene: TRBV11-2
clone size: few
CDR3 protein: CAGSPQREGLGEQSF
CDR3 DNA: TGTGCCGGTAGCCCCCAGCGGGAGGGATTGGGTGAGCAGTCCTTT

D gene: -
J gene: TRBJ2-3
V gene: TRBV10-3
clone size: -
CDR3 protein: CAISESNKGVTDTQYF
CDR3 DNA: TGTGCCATCAGTGAGTCTAATAAGGGAGTGACAGATACACAGTATTTT

D gene: -
J gene: TRBJ2-2
V gene: TRBV11-2
clone size: -
CDR3 protein: CASSRLRNACTGELFF
CDR3 DNA: TGTGCCAGCAGCAGGCTTAGGAACGCGTGCACCGGGGAGCTGTTTTTT

D gene: TRBD1
J gene: TRBJ2-3
V gene: TRBV29-1
clone size: -
CDR3 protein: CSVEGQGVMHHSTDTQYF
CDR3 DNA: TGCAGCGTTGAGGGACAGGGGGTGATGCACCATTCCACAGATACGCAATATTTT

D gene: -
J gene: TRBJ2-3
V gene: TRBV6-2/TRBV6-3
clone size: -
CDR3 protein: CGSSYPRGTAKGYTQYF
CDR3 DNA: TGTGGCAGCAGTTACCCCAGGGGCACCGCAAAAGGATATACGCAGTATTTT

D gene: TRBD1
J gene: TRBJ1-5
V gene: TRBV29-1
clone size: -
CDR3 protein: CSVAVTQGASNQPEHF
CDR3 DNA: TGCAGCGTTGCTGTCACACAGGGGGCGAGCAATCAGCCCGAGCATTTT

D gene: TRBD1
J gene: TRBJ2-2
V gene: TRBV6-5
clone size: many
CDR3 protein: CASSYWDREGGLFF
CDR3 DNA: TGTGCCAGCAGTTACTGGGACAGGGAGGGTGGGCTGTTTTTT

D gene: -
J gene: TRBJ2-1
V gene: TRBV11-3
clone size: -
CDR3 protein: CASSLGVSNNEQIF
CDR3 DNA: TGTGCCAGCAGCTTAGGCGTCTCGAACAATGAGCAGATTTTC

D gene: TRBD2
J gene: TRBJ2-3
V gene: TRBV10-3
clone size: -
CDR3 protein: CAISDVGLAGADDTQYF
CDR3 DNA: TGTGCCATCAGTGACGTGGGACTAGCGGGAGCGGATGATACGCAGTATTTT

D gene: TRBD2
J gene: TRBJ2-7
V gene: TRBV28
clone size: -
CDR3 protein: CANSLGMASGMREQYF
CDR3 DNA: TGTGCCAACAGTTTAGGGATGGCTAGCGGGATGCGCGAGCAGTACTTC

D gene: TRBD1
J gene: TRBJ2-5
V gene: TRBV20-1
clone size: -
CDR3 protein: CSACWDSGETQYF
CDR3 DNA: TGCAGTGCTTGTTGGGACAGTGGGGAGACCCAGTACTTC

D gene: -
J gene: TRBJ1-1
V gene: TRBV28
clone size: many
CDR3 protein: CASSLGDKSEAFF
CDR3 DNA: TGTGCCAGCAGTTTGGGGGACAAATCTGAAGCTTTCTTT

D gene: TRBD2
J gene: TRBJ2-3
V gene: TRBV4-2
clone size: -
CDR3 protein: CASSPTSTSSGRYTDTQYF
CDR3 DNA: TGTGCCAGCAGCCCGACCTCTACCTCTAGCGGGAGGTACACAGATACGCAGTATTTT

D gene: -
J gene: TRBJ2-1
V gene: TRBV12-3/TRBV12-4
clone size: -
CDR3 protein: CASKLALLEQFF
CDR3 DNA: TGTGCCAGCAAATTAGCCCTATTAGAGCAGTTCTTC

D gene: TRBD2
J gene: TRBJ2-5
V gene: TRBV6-1
clone size: -
CDR3 protein: CVSSDQAGDQEIKYF
CDR3 DNA: TGTGTCAGCAGTGATCAAGCGGGGGACCAAGAGATCAAGTACTTC

D gene: -
J gene: TRBJ2-5
V gene: TRBV4-2
clone size: few
CDR3 protein: CASSQVIQETQYF
CDR3 DNA: TGTGCCAGCAGCCAAGTCATTCAAGAGACCCAGTACTTC

D gene: -
J gene: TRBJ2-2
V gene: TRBV29-1
clone size: -
CDR3 protein: CSVGGGTGELFF
CDR3 DNA: TGCAGTGTCGGAGGGGGGACCGGGGAGCTGTTTTTT

D gene: -
J gene: TRBJ2-5
V gene: TRBV11-2
clone size: -
CDR3 protein: CASRSRVSAHQETQYF
CDR3 DNA: TGTGCCAGCAGGTCCCGGGTCTCGGCCCATCAAGAGACCCAGTACTTC

D gene: -
J gene: TRBJ1-5
V gene: TRBV29-1
clone size: -
CDR3 protein: CSVIGQINQPRHF
CDR3 DNA: TGCAGCGTTATCGGACAGATCAATCAGCCCCGGCATTTT

D gene: -
J gene: TRBJ2-5
V gene: TRBV29-1
clone size: -
CDR3 protein: CSVGVGLSQYF
CDR3 DNA: TGCAGCGTGGGTGTGGGGTTGTCCCAGTACTTC

D gene: -
J gene: TRBJ2-5
V gene: TRBV11-2
clone size: -
CDR3 protein: CASSQTPGAWKKTQYF
CDR3 DNA: TGTGCCAGCAGCCAAACTCCTGGCGCGTGGAAAAAGACCCAATACTTC

D gene: -
J gene: TRBJ2-2
V gene: TRBV7-8
clone size: few
CDR3 protein: CASSLVRQNTGELFF
CDR3 DNA: TGTGCCAGCAGCTTAGTACGGCAGAACACCGGGGAGTTGTTTTTT